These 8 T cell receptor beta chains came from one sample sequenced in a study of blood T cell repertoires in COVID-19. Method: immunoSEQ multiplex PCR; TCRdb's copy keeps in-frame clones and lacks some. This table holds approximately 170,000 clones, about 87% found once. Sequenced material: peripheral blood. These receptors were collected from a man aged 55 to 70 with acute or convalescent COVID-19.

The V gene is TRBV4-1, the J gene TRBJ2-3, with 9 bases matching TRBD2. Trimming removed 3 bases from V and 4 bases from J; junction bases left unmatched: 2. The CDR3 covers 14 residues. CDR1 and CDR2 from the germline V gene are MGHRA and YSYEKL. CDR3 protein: CASSQGLASDTQYF. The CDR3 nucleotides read TGCGCCAGCAGCCAGGGACTAGCATCAGATACGCAGTATTTT.

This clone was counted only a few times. CDR3 DNA: TGCGCCAGCAGCTTGGTAGGGGTTACAGTTACAGATACGCAGTATTTT. As protein: CASSLVGVTVTDTQYF. The rearrangement joins TRBV5-1 to TRBJ2-3, with D tentatively TRBD1 (5 bases). The germline V and J ends were trimmed by 0 bases and 3 bases, with 14 bases remaining between them. CDR1 SGHRS and CDR2 YFSETQ come from the germline V gene. CDR3 length: 16 amino acids. The full variable domain, completed using reference TRBV5-1 and TRBJ2-3, is KAGVTQTPRYLIKTRGQQVTLSCSPISGHRSVSWYQQTPGQGLQFLFEYFSETQRNKGNFPGRFSGRQFSNSRSEMNVSTLELGDSALYLCASSLVGVTVTDTQYFGPGTRLTVL.

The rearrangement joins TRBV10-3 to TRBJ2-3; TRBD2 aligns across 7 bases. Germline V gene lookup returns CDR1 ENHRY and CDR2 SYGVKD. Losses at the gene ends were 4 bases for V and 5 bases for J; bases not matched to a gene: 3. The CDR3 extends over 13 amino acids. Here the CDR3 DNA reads TGTGCCATCAGTGGGGGGAGGGAAGATACGCAGTATTTT. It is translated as CAISGGREDTQYF.

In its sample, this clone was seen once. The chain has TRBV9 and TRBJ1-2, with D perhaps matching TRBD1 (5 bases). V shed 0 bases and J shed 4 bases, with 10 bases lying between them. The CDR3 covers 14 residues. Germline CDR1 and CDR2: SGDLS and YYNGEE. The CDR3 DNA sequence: TGTGCCAGCAGCGTAGAGGCAGGGATCTATGGCTACACCTTC. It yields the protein CASSVEAGIYGYTF.

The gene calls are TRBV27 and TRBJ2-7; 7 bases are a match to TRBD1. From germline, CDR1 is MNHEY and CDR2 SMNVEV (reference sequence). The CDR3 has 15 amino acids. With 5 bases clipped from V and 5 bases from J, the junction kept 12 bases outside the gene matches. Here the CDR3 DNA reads TGTGCCAGCAGTCCCAGTCAACAGGGGTTGCACGAGCAGTACTTC. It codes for CASSPSQQGLHEQYF.

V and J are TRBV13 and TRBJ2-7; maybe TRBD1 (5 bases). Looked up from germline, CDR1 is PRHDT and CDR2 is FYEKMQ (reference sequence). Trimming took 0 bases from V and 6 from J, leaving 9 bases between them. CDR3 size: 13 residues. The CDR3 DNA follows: TGTGCCAGCAGCTTAGGAAGGGGCGGCGAGCAGTACTTC. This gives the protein CASSLGRGGEQYF.

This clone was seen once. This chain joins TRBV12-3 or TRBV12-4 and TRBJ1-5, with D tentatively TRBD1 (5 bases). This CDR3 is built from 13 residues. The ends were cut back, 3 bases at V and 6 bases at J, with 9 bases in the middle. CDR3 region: CASSLAGFQPQHF. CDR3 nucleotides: TGTGCCAGCAGTTTGGCAGGGTTTCAGCCCCAGCATTTT.

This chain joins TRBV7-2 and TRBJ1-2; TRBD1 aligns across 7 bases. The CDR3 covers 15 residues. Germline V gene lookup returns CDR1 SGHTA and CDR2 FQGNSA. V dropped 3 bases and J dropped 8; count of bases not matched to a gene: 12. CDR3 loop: CASSFDVTGRGGYTF. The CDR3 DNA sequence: TGTGCCAGCAGCTTTGATGTGACAGGGCGGGGCGGCTACACCTTC. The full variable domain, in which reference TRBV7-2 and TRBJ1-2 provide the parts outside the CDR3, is GAGVSQSPSNKVTEKGKDVELRCDPISGHTALYWYRQSLGQGLEFLIYFQGNSAPDKSGLPSDRFSAERTGGSVSTLTIQRTQQEDSAVYLCASSFDVTGRGGYTFGSGTRLTVV.